The source of this T cell receptor beta chain is a study of OX40 agonist ivuxolimab in advanced cancers. Background for the entire study: Ivuxolimab was a fully human IgG2 agonistic monoclonal antibody targeting the costimulatory receptor OX40 (CD134). Intravenous ivuxolimab was administered to patients every 2 weeks at six dose levels: 0.01, 0.1, 0.3, 1.5, 3 and 10 mg/kg. Of the approximately 53 patients in dose escalation, some 20 had hepatocellular carcinoma, around 15 had melanoma, 9 had renal cell carcinoma and 9 had head and neck cancer. Partial responses occurred in three dose-escalation patients: two with cutaneous melanoma and one with hepatocellular carcinoma. In the dose-escalation cohort, 70% to 90% of patients were male, and the mean age was roughly 60 years with a range of roughly 23 to 79. Peripheral TCRbeta sequencing aimed to test whether ivuxolimab altered TCR sequence diversity and caused clonal T-cell expansion. Prior anti-PD-1, anti-PD-L1 or anti-CTLA-4 therapy was permitted, and checkpoint inhibitors had been received by more than 35% of dose-escalation patients. The paper covers the monotherapy dose-escalation part of the phase I ivuxolimab trial, which included N ≈ 57 patients. Beyond this particular receptor, the publication reports: Partial responders in the 0.1-3.0 mg/kg groups had among the lowest normalized peripheral clonal expansion, especially among CD8+ T cells. Antigen specificity was not determined for the clonally expanded peripheral T cells. After ivuxolimab, CD8+ T cells had more expanded clones than CD4+ T cells on average. Low levels of normalized T-cell clonal expansion were also seen in some patients who did not respond. At doses of 0.1 to 3.0 mg/kg, clonal expansion of both CD4+ and CD8+ T cells in blood was seen between baseline and week 6.

As for this clone: The clone's antigen remains unknown. Base-call qualities are not available, and no considerably larger clone is one nucleotide away.

Genomic DNA was isolated from the sorted cells so that the TCRbeta CDR3 region could be sequenced. The immunoSEQ Assay was used to sequence the TCRbeta CDR3 regions. TCRdb limited this immuneACCESS table to in-frame rearrangements with V and J called. A share of clones is missing; checked studies link under half to unresolved V genes, and the rest is unexplained. This sample lists 100,000 to 150,000 clones; 90% were detected once. Of the sample, around 0.99% falls within the top ten clones. The CDR3 starts with the cysteine, ends with the phenylalanine, and has 12 residues. The only DNA kept is the CDR3, 36 bases in frame from the first base. In the germline V gene, CDR1 corresponds to MDHEN and CDR2 to SYDVKM. V is shortened by 5 bases, J by 2 bases, and the region joining them spans 6 bases. Patients with a history of autoimmune disease or receiving systemic immunosuppression were excluded from the trial. Peripheral blood for TCR sequencing was collected from all dose cohorts at baseline, on cycle 4 day 1, and on cycle 7 day 1. The samples were drawn from a first-in-human, open-label, multicenter phase I dose-escalation trial of ivuxolimab. Adults with locally advanced or metastatic melanoma, renal cell carcinoma, hepatocellular carcinoma or head and neck squamous cell carcinoma were enrolled in the trial. Before TCR sequencing, CD4+ T cells and CD8+ T cells were sorted from peripheral blood as separate populations.

The receptor was derived from an adult with an advanced solid tumor such as melanoma, head and neck, liver or kidney cancer. This sample comprised CD4+ or CD8+ T cells sorted from blood, obtained in a trial of the OX40 agonist ivuxolimab. In this chain, TRBV28 is recombined with TRBJ1-1; the D gene lacks a confident call. Here is the DNA: TGTGCCAGCAGTAGGCTCAACACTGAAGCTTTCTTT. This translates into CASSRLNTEAFF.